This section outlines one T cell receptor (beta chain) sequence together with its context. The clone's antigen remains unknown. No much larger clone is present one base from it, and per-base qualities are unavailable. Germline trimming amounts to 2 bases on V and 1 base on J, with 0 as the count of junction bases outside the gene matches. The CDR3 contains 14 residues, cysteine and phenylalanine counted. Of all the DNA, just the CDR3 is kept, 42 bases in frame from base 1. The germline V gene gives CDR1 as SGHRS and CDR2 as YFSETQ. The data are from a study of OX40 agonist ivuxolimab in advanced cancers. Background for the entire study: The costimulatory receptor OX40 (CD134) was targeted by ivuxolimab, a fully human IgG2 agonistic monoclonal antibody. Intravenous ivuxolimab was administered to patients every 2 weeks at six dose levels: 0.01, 0.1, 0.3, 1.5, 3 and 10 mg/kg. Among the approximately 50 dose-escalation patients, about 20 had hepatocellular carcinoma, 15 or so melanoma, 9 renal cell carcinoma and 9 head and neck cancer. The dose-escalation cohort was about 87% male with a mean age of about 58 years, ranging from roughly 20 to 80. Patients were allowed to have had prior anti-PD-1, anti-PD-L1 or anti-CTLA-4 therapy, and around 40% of the dose-escalation patients had previously received checkpoint inhibitors. Partial responses occurred in three dose-escalation patients, of whom one had hepatocellular carcinoma and two had cutaneous melanoma. Peripheral TCRbeta sequencing was intended to test whether TCR sequence diversity was altered and clonal T-cell expansion was caused by ivuxolimab. The monotherapy dose-escalation portion (N of about 47 patients) of the phase I ivuxolimab trial is reported in the paper. The paper as a whole reports these results and caveats: The antigen specificity of the peripheral T cells that underwent clonal expansion was not determined. After ivuxolimab, CD8+ T cells had more expanded clones than CD4+ T cells on average. Low levels of normalized T-cell clonal expansion were also seen in some patients who did not respond. At doses from 0.1 to 3.0 mg/kg, clonal expansion was seen in both CD4+ and CD8+ blood T cells between baseline and week 6. In the 0.1-3.0 mg/kg groups, partial responders had among the lowest normalized peripheral clonal expansion, particularly in CD8+ T cells.

Patients with autoimmune disease history or receiving systemic immunosuppression were excluded from the trial. Peripheral blood for TCR sequencing was drawn from every dose cohort at baseline, at cycle 4 day 1 and at cycle 7 day 1. The samples were taken from a phase I, first-in-human, multicenter, open-label dose-escalation trial of ivuxolimab. Adults with locally advanced or metastatic head and neck squamous cell, hepatocellular, melanoma or renal cell carcinoma were enrolled in the trial. Before TCR sequencing, CD4+ T cells and CD8+ T cells from peripheral blood were sorted into separate populations. Genomic DNA was isolated from the sorted cells so that the TCRbeta CDR3 region could be sequenced. The immunoSEQ Assay was used to sequence the TCRbeta CDR3 regions. TCRdb provides this immuneACCESS table in a form limited to in-frame rearrangements. Some clones are lacking; in checked studies, under half of them reflect an unresolved V gene, and why the rest are absent is not known. In this sample the table shows fewer than 70,000 clones, 84% of which occur a single time. Of the sample, around 1.6% is held by the ten largest clones.

Source: CD4+ or CD8+ T cells sorted from blood, taken in a trial of the OX40 agonist ivuxolimab. The sequence came from an adult with an advanced solid tumor such as melanoma, head and neck, liver or kidney cancer. Here the chain combines TRBV5-1 and TRBJ1-1; 9 of the junction bases match TRBD1. The CDR3 sequence is CASSLQGANTEAFF. The DNA sequence is given as TGCGCCAGCAGCTTACAGGGGGCGAACACTGAAGCTTTCTTT.